This T cell receptor (beta chain) was identified during a study of T cell responses to AZD1222 COVID-19 vaccine. Study-level background: Pooled samples include second doses given at about 4 or 12 weeks.

Sequencing was performed with immunoSEQ multiplex PCR; in TCRdb, only in-frame clones are kept and a portion is missing. The sample consists of 100,000 or so clones, around nine tenths of them appearing once. The CDR3 consists of 13 residues. In germline, CDR1 is SGHTA, CDR2 FQGNSA. V was cut by 4 bases and J by 1 base, with 7 bases left in between. The sample consisted of peripheral blood, taken on day 0 of AZD1222 vaccination. The TCR originated in an adult in good health. The chain has TRBV7-2 and TRBJ1-2; D ambiguous. The CDR3 DNA is TGTGCCAGCAGCTCCCGGGGTAACTATGGCTACACCTTC. Translating gives CASSSRGNYGYTF.